These 21 T cell receptor beta chains share one sample of origin, sequenced in a study of shared clonotypes between healthy human individuals (dated by TCRdb to 2020 to 2021). Libraries were built with the immunoSEQ multiplex PCR assay. TCRdb carries this immuneACCESS record with in-frame sequences only. Its versions omit some clonotypes, under half of them owing to an unresolved V gene in the studies checked, with the rest unexplained. This sample has some 1,600,000 clones in its table, and approximately 98% of those were observed once. The ten most abundant clones make up around 0.45% of the sample. The material sequenced was naive CD4+ T cells sorted from blood. The intended sense of this specimen's cell subset or site label: CD45RA+ positively selected. Receptor source: a man younger than 40 in good health.

The chain is built from TRBV5-1 and TRBJ2-5, with 8 bases identical to TRBD2. Germline V gives CDR1 SGHRS, CDR2 YFSETQ. This CDR3 is built from 15 residues. V gave up 4 bases and J gave up 1 base; unmatched junction bases: 6. The DNA of the CDR3 is TGCGCCAGCAGCCCCCGGGGGGGGACCCAAGAGACCCAGTACTTC. Translation: CASSPRGGTQETQYF.

This sequence joins TRBV6-1 and TRBJ2-3, with D tentatively TRBD2 (6 bases). This CDR3 contains 18 residues. Germline V gives CDR1 MNHNS, CDR2 SASEGT. Trimming took off 2 bases at V and 1 base at J, with 19 bases between the two ends. In DNA, the CDR3 is TGTGCCAGCAGTGAACAAGTTCGGGGGAGGATCGGCACAGATACGCAGTATTTT. This codes for CASSEQVRGRIGTDTQYF.

This rearrangement joins TRBV19 to TRBJ2-2; 9 nucleotides match TRBD1. The ends lost 4 bases at V and 5 bases at J; junction bases unmatched: 2. This CDR3 spans 14 amino acids. In germline, CDR1 is LNHDA, CDR2 SQIVND (reference sequence). The CDR3 region has the DNA TGTGCCAGTAGTAAGACAGGGGGAACCGGGGAGCTGTTTTTT. Protein sequence: CASSKTGGTGELFF.

The chain has TRBV7-3 and TRBJ2-5; 10 bases match TRBD2. The CDR3 is 15 residues long. Trimming at V came to 0 bases and at J to 5 bases, leaving 3 bases not matched to a gene. Germline CDR1 is SGHTA and CDR2 is FQGTGA. The CDR3 is CASSLTLAGEETQYF. The CDR3 DNA follows: TGTGCCAGCAGCTTAACGCTAGCGGGAGAGGAGACCCAGTACTTC.

The J gene is TRBJ1-1, the V gene TRBV6-1; unclear D gene. Germline V gene data show CDR1 as MNHNS and CDR2 as SASEGT. Trimming pared 2 bases from V and 0 bases from J, leaving 10 bases between. The CDR3 is 15 residues long. CDR3 bases: TGTGCCAGCAGTGAAAGGACGGCTATGAACACTGAAGCTTTCTTT. Translating gives CASSERTAMNTEAFF.

V usage is TRBV7-3 and J usage is TRBJ2-3; TRBD2 aligns across 11 bases. J lost 6 bases, V lost 5 bases, and 7 bases had no gene match. Per the germline V gene, CDR1 is SGHTA and CDR2 is FQGTGA. CDR3 length: 15 amino acids. The CDR3 DNA reads TGTGCCAGCAGCCGGGAACTAGCGGGAGTGGATACGCAGTATTTT. This codes for CASSRELAGVDTQYF.

This chain links TRBV30 with TRBJ1-1, with TRBD1 as a possible D gene (5 bases). The CDR3 runs to 12 residues. V lost 1 base, J lost 6 bases, and 9 bases lay in between. Looked up from germline, CDR1 is GTSNPN and CDR2 is SVGIG (reference sequence). CDR3 DNA sequence: TGTGCCTGGAGTGCGGGGCGCGCTGAAGCTTTCTTT. This gives the protein CAWSAGRAEAFF.

The gene calls are TRBV19 and TRBJ2-6, with D possibly being TRBD1 (6 bases). V gave up 3 bases and J gave up 0 bases, with 12 bases separating them. Germline CDR1 reads LNHDA; CDR2 reads SQIVND (reference sequence). CDR3 length equals 17 residues. CDR3 nucleotide sequence: TGTGCCAGTAGTATCTTGACAGGCGACTCTGGGGCCAACGTCCTGACTTTC. Protein: CASSILTGDSGANVLTF.

Note on this clone: Different DNA sequences within this sample yield the same CDR3. The chain recombines TRBV9 with TRBJ2-2; D is ambiguous. Germline values: CDR1 SGDLS, CDR2 YYNGEE. This CDR3 comprises 13 residues. V shed 0 bases and J shed 4 bases, with 4 bases lying between them. DNA for the CDR3: TGTGCCAGCAGCGTAGTCCCCACCGGGGAGCTGTTTTTT. It specifies CASSVVPTGELFF.

The rearrangement uses TRBV11-2 and TRBJ2-7; D gene ambiguous. Trimming left V 2 bases short and J 0 bases short, with 11 bases between. The CDR3 runs to 15 residues. Germline V CDR1 and CDR2: SGHAT, FQNNGV. CDR3 sequence: CASSLSLDNSYEQYF. As DNA, the CDR3 is TGTGCCAGCAGCTTAAGTCTCGACAACTCCTACGAGCAGTACTTC.

This clone was seen only once. At the DNA level, this CDR3 is encoded by other sequences in the same sample as well. The chain recombines TRBV4-2 with TRBJ2-3, with 11 bases matching TRBD2. Trimming at V came to 4 bases and at J to 0 bases, leaving 3 bases not matched to a gene. The CDR3 is made up of 16 amino acids. CDR1 is LGHNA and CDR2 is YNFKEQ in the germline V gene. In nucleotides, the CDR3 is TGTGCCAGCAGCCCCGGGACTAGCGGTAGCACAGATACGCAGTATTTT. This codes for CASSPGTSGSTDTQYF.

This chain links TRBV2 with TRBJ2-7, with D perhaps assigned TRBD1 or TRBD2 (5 bases each). Trimming removed 7 bases from V and 1 base from J, with 14 bases in between. This CDR3 contains 14 residues. Per germline, CDR1 SNHLY and CDR2 FYNNEI. The CDR3 here is CASMPGTASYEQYF. CDR3 bases: TGTGCCAGCATGCCCGGGACGGCTTCCTACGAGCAGTACTTC.

The V and J genes are TRBV2 and TRBJ2-1; perhaps D is TRBD1 or TRBD2 (7 bases each). Germline CDR1 and CDR2: SNHLY and FYNNEI. Trimming cost V 6 bases and J 8 bases, with 14 bases left between them. This CDR3 has 13 residues. CDR3 loop: CASRKAGGDEQFF. The DNA of the CDR3 is TGTGCCAGCAGGAAGGCAGGGGGGGATGAGCAGTTCTTC.

This clone has a single count. The DNA of the CDR3 is TGTGCCTTCTCGCTGGGCAGGGGGCGCGATGGCTACACCTTC. Encoded protein: CAFSLGRGRDGYTF. V gene TRBV21-1 combines with J gene TRBJ1-2; the D call TRBD1 from the table was never checked on the DNA. TRBV21-1 counts as a pseudogene. The CDR3 is 14 residues long.

The chain employs TRBV5-1 and TRBJ1-1; weak D call: TRBD1 (6 bases). Germline V lookup: CDR1 SGHRS, CDR2 YFSETQ. Trimming shortened V by 5 bases and J by 0 bases, and 17 bases separated the two germline ends. The CDR3 has 16 residues. The DNA for the CDR3 is TGCGCCAGCAGGATCGACATTCGGACAGTGAACACTGAAGCTTTCTTT. Translation: CASRIDIRTVNTEAFF.

V and J are TRBV7-9 and TRBJ2-1; 11 nucleotides agree with TRBD2. The CDR3 totals 17 residues. V shed 4 bases and J 10 bases; nucleotides not matched to a gene: 15. Germline-derived CDR1 and CDR2 are SEHNR and FQNEAQ (reference sequence). The CDR3 spells CASSSIVQLAGVREQFF. As DNA, the CDR3 is TGTGCCAGCAGCTCAATAGTCCAACTAGCGGGAGTTAGGGAGCAGTTCTTC.

This chain links TRBV20-1 with TRBJ2-1; no reliable D call. Germline loops: CDR1 DFQATT, CDR2 SNEGSKA (reference sequence). V was shortened by 2 bases and J by 10 bases, with 9 bases between the two germline ends. CDR3 length: 11 residues. The CDR3 sequence is CSARQRNEQFF. CDR3 bases: TGCAGTGCTAGACAACGAAACGAGCAGTTCTTC.

The V and J genes are TRBV28 and TRBJ1-3, with 10 bases aligning to TRBD1. With 1 base clipped from V and 2 bases from J, the junction kept 5 bases outside the gene matches. The CDR3 runs 17 residues. CDR1 and CDR2 from the germline V gene are MDHEN and SYDVKM. CDR3 sequence (DNA): TGTGCCAGCAGTTTATACGGGACAGGGGTGGCTGGAAACACCATATATTTT. The encoded protein is CASSLYGTGVAGNTIYF.

Regarding this clone: This CDR3 is also generated by other DNA sequences in the sample. The chain combines TRBV5-1 with TRBJ2-1; D not certain. This CDR3 comprises 13 residues. CDR1 and CDR2 from the germline V gene are SGHRS and YFSETQ. V was trimmed by 0 bases and J by 4 bases, leaving 5 bases between them. The CDR3 is CASSLVGYNEQFF. In DNA form, the CDR3 reads TGCGCCAGCAGCTTGGTGGGATACAATGAGCAGTTCTTC.

Here the CDR3 reads CASSYPTGDTEAFF. CDR3 nucleotide sequence: TGTGCCAGCAGCTATCCAACAGGGGACACTGAAGCTTTCTTT. The chain carries TRBV7-6 and TRBJ1-1, with 7 nucleotides matching TRBD1. J lost 3 bases, V lost 4 bases, and 5 bases had no gene match. Germline-derived CDR1 and CDR2 are SGHVS and FNYEAQ. This CDR3 has 14 amino acids.

The sample holds one count of this clone. The rearrangement joins TRBV7-6 to TRBJ2-7; maybe TRBD1 (6 bases). Per germline, CDR1 SGHVS and CDR2 FNYEAQ. Trimming cost V 5 bases and J 2 bases, with 10 bases left between them. The CDR3 is made up of 13 amino acids. CDR3 region: CASSRTDPYEQYF. In nucleotides, the CDR3 is TGTGCCAGCAGCCGGACAGACCCCTACGAGCAGTACTTC.